This is a list of T cell receptor beta chains from one sample in a study of blood T cell repertoires in COVID-19. Repertoires were generated with immunoSEQ multiplex PCR, while TCRdb's copy carries only in-frame clones and drops some. The data show some 30,000 clones, 65% to 90% seen once. The material sequenced was peripheral blood. The receptor set was obtained from a man aged 60 to 69 with active COVID-19. CDR3s include the opening cysteine and the closing phenylalanine or tryptophan. A D gene is named only where the DNA matches it firmly. Rows give clone size only sometimes, using once, few, many, or a class for an expanded clone.

size	V	D	J	CDR3	DNA
-	TRBV19	TRBD1	TRBJ1-1	CASSINRGGTEAFF	TGTGCCAGTAGTATAAACAGGGGTGGGACTGAAGCTTTCTTT
-	TRBV6-5	-	TRBJ1-5	CASREETGKGQPQHF	TGTGCCAGCAGGGAGGAAACAGGGAAGGGTCAGCCCCAGCATTTT
-	TRBV6-1	-	TRBJ2-2	CASSEAAELFF	TGTGCCAGCAGTGAAGCGGCGGAGCTGTTTTTT
-	TRBV11-2	TRBD2	TRBJ2-4	CASSVSGSGKNIQYF	TGTGCCAGCAGCGTTAGCGGGAGTGGGAAAAACATTCAGTACTTC
-	TRBV5-8	TRBD1	TRBJ1-6	CASSDRDRGYLSPLHF	TGTGCCAGCAGCGACCGGGACAGGGGATATTTGTCACCCCTCCACTTT
-	TRBV27	TRBD2	TRBJ2-7	CASRTSGGYEQYF	TGTGCCAGCAGGACTAGCGGGGGTTACGAGCAGTACTTC
-	TRBV9	TRBD2	TRBJ2-5	CASSVEGSGRGETQYF	TGTGCCAGCAGCGTAGAAGGTAGCGGGAGGGGAGAGACCCAGTACTTC
-	TRBV28	-	TRBJ2-7	CASRGVPDRQYF	TGTGCCAGCAGGGGCGTCCCGGACAGGCAGTACTTC
-	TRBV2	-	TRBJ2-7	CASSRATGQSYEQYF	TGTGCCAGCAGCCGAGCTACTGGACAGTCCTACGAGCAGTACTTC
-	TRBV28	-	TRBJ1-1	CASSPRLNTEAFF	TGTGCCAGCAGTCCCAGATTAAACACTGAAGCTTTCTTT
-	TRBV5-1	-	TRBJ2-2	CASSLLRGSNTGELFF	TGCGCCAGCAGCTTGCTTAGGGGGTCGAACACCGGGGAGCTGTTTTTT
once	TRBV28	TRBD1	TRBJ2-7	CASSSDRRVYEQYF	TGTGCCAGCAGTTCGGACAGGCGAGTCTACGAGCAGTACTTC
-	TRBV3-1/TRBV3-2	-	TRBJ2-1	CASSQGSRSGSYNEQFF	TGTGCCAGCAGCCAAGGATCTCGGAGCGGCTCCTACAATGAGCAGTTCTTC
-	TRBV19	TRBD2	TRBJ2-2	CASTTSGTLRTGELFF	TGTGCCAGCACGACTAGCGGGACGCTTCGGACCGGGGAGCTGTTTTTT
-	TRBV7-3	TRBD2	TRBJ2-3	CASSDPGLAGADTQYF	TGTGCCAGCAGCGACCCGGGACTAGCGGGAGCAGATACGCAGTATTTT
-	TRBV10-3	-	TRBJ1-2	CAIGQNYGYTF	TGTGCCATTGGACAGAACTATGGCTACACCTTC
few	TRBV27	TRBD2	TRBJ2-3	CASSRTGGDTDTQYF	TGTGCCAGCAGCAGAACGGGAGGGGACACAGATACGCAGTATTTT
-	TRBV10-2	-	TRBJ2-5	CATLNYQETQYF	TGCGCCACACTCAATTACCAAGAGACCCAGTACTTC
-	TRBV2	TRBD1	TRBJ2-7	CASRTQGAGEQYF	TGTGCCAGCAGGACACAGGGGGCTGGGGAGCAGTACTTC
-	TRBV7-2	-	TRBJ2-5	CASSLGLAGKTQYF	TGTGCCAGCAGCCTAGGACTTGCGGGAAAGACCCAGTACTTC
-	TRBV7-8	TRBD1	TRBJ2-7	CASSFSGGTPREQYF	TGTGCCAGCAGCTTCTCAGGGGGAACCCCTCGCGAGCAGTACTTC